This T cell receptor beta chain is from a study of OX40 agonist ivuxolimab in advanced cancers. The data were produced by immunoSEQ multiplex PCR, yet TCRdb's version contains in-frame clones alone and is incomplete. This repertoire shows about 56,000 clones, 85% to 90% found once; its top ten account for roughly a tenth. Sampling times: baseline, cycle 4 day 1, cycle 7 day 1. The sequences come from CD4+ or CD8+ T cells sorted from blood, collected in a trial of the OX40 agonist ivuxolimab. The clonotype originates from an adult with an advanced solid tumor such as melanoma, head and neck, liver or kidney cancer.

The CDR3 loop reads CASSLSPQEGETQYF. CDR3 sequence (DNA): TGCGCCAGCAGCTTGTCTCCGCAGGAGGGGGAGACCCAGTACTTC. V is TRBV5-1 and J is TRBJ2-5; maybe TRBD2 (6 bases). Germline CDR1 and CDR2: SGHRS and YFSETQ. CDR3 length: 15 residues. With 1 base removed from V and 5 bases from J, the gap between germline ends came to 15 bases.